Sequencing of this TCR beta chain was carried out in a study of beta chain features in type 1 diabetes. Background on the study: The patients were much like the healthy donors in age, gender and cell yields. Study observations and caveats: TCRB CDR3s from Type 1 diabetes patients were moderately but significantly shorter in all four CD4+ subsets.

In germline, CDR1 is SGHTA, CDR2 FQGNSA. This CDR3 has 15 residues. V was cut by 4 bases and J by 0 bases, with 12 bases left in between. The whole isolated RNA underwent reverse transcription, so sequencing captured expressed TCRB transcripts. Repertoires were generated with immunoSEQ multiplex PCR, while TCRdb's copy carries only in-frame clones and drops some. The sample holds over 200,000 clones; approximately 11% are singletons and the top ten take 0.017%. This clone was counted between two and nine times. Its antigen is not known. The chain has TRBV7-2 and TRBJ2-5; tentatively, D is TRBD2 (6 bases). Sequencing input: naive CD4+ T cells from blood. The source of this sequence is a man aged 25-45 years with type 1 diabetes. For the CDR3, the DNA is TGTGCCAGCAGCTCCCGGGACTGGTACCAAGAGACCCAGTACTTC. It yields the protein CASSSRDWYQETQYF.